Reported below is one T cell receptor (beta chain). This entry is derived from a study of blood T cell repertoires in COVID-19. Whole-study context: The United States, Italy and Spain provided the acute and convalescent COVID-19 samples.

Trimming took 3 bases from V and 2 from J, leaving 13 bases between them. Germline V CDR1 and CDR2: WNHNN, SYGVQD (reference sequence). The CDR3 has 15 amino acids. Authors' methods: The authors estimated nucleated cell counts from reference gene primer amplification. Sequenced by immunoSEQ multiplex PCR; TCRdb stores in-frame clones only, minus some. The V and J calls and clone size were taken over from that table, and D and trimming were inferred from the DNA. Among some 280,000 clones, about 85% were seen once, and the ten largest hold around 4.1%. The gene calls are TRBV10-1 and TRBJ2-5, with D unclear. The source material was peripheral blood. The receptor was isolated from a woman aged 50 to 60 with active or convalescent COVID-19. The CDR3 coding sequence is TGCGCCAGCAGTGATGGTCTGGCACCACAAGAGACCCAGTACTTC. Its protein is CASSDGLAPQETQYF.